This entry concerns a single TCR beta chain. Generated by immunoSEQ multiplex PCR, the TCRdb table keeps only in-frame clones and is missing some. The data hold about 84,000 clones, with roughly 85% observed a single time. This record comes from a study of OX40 agonist ivuxolimab in advanced cancers. Turning to the study itself: Patients took ivuxolimab, an agonistic anti-OX40 (CD134) antibody. Partial responses were achieved by three patients: one hepatocellular carcinoma, two cutaneous melanoma.

The TCR was taken from an adult with an advanced solid tumor such as melanoma, head and neck, liver or kidney cancer. The sequencing here drew on CD4+ or CD8+ T cells sorted from blood, taken in a trial of the OX40 agonist ivuxolimab.

The CDR3, as DNA: TGTGCCAGTAGTATAACGGGGCACAGGGGATCTAGCAATCAGCCCCAGCATTTT. Encoded protein: CASSITGHRGSSNQPQHF. This chain connects TRBV19 to TRBJ1-5, with 7 bases identical to TRBD1. Germline V gene data show CDR1 as LNHDA and CDR2 as SQIVND (reference sequence). The CDR3 covers 18 residues. The V segment lost 2 bases and the J segment 0 bases; nucleotides outside the gene matches: 10.